Sequencing of this T cell receptor beta chain was carried out in a study of CD8+ T cells in alopecia areata. About the research overall: Treatment comprised oral tofacitinib, 5 to 10 mg twice daily, in treated patients. Study findings and constraints: Tofacitinib significantly reduced both scalp clonality and expanded CD8+ clones among the top 100.

Treatment indicated: oral pan-JAK inhibitor, 5-10 mg twice daily. Lesional scalp tissue (obtained by punch biopsy) and peripheral blood were collected from alopecia areata patients. There are many counts of this clone. Its matching antigen is unknown. Trimming left V 4 bases short and J 4 bases short, with 28 bases between. CDR3 size: 19 residues. Germline CDR1 is LNHDA and CDR2 is SQIVND (reference sequence). Extracted RNA was reverse transcribed, and the resulting cDNA served as sequencing template. The repertoire was sequenced with immunoSEQ multiplex PCR; TCRdb's copy has only in-frame clones and lacks some. The table has under 200,000 clones, around 60% seen once.

The sequences come from CD4+ T cells sorted from blood, collected at week 24, from a patient treated with tofacitinib. This rearrangement joins TRBV19 to TRBJ2-5, with a weak D call TRBD1 (5 bases). The clonotype comes from a human donor with alopecia areata. CDR3 loop: CASSNRFGQKEPARETQYF. The DNA of the CDR3 is TGTGCCAGTAGTAACAGGTTCGGCCAAAAGGAACCTGCGCGAGAGACCCAGTACTTC.